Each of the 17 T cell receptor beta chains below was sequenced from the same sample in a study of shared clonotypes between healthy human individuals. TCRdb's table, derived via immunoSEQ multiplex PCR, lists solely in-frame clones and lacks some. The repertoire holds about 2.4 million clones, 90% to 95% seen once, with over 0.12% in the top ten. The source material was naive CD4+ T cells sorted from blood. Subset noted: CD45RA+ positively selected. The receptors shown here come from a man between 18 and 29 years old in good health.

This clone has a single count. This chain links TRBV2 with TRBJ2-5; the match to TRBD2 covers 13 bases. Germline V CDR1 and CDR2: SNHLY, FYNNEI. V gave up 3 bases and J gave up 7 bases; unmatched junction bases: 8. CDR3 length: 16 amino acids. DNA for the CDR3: TGTGCCAGCAGTGATTCACTAGCGGGGGGGATTTCGACCCAGTACTTC. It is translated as CASSDSLAGGISTQYF.

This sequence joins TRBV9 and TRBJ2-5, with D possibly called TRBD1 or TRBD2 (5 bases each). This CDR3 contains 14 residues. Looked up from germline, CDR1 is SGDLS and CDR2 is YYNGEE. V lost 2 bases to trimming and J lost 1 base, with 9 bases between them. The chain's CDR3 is CASSVRGVQETQYF. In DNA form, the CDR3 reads TGTGCCAGCAGCGTGAGAGGGGTCCAAGAGACCCAGTACTTC.

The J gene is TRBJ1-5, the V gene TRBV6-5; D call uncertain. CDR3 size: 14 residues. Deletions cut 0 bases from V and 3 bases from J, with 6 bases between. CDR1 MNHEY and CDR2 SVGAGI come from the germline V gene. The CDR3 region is CASSYSQLNQPQHF. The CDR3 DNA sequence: TGTGCCAGCAGTTACTCTCAACTCAATCAGCCCCAGCATTTT.

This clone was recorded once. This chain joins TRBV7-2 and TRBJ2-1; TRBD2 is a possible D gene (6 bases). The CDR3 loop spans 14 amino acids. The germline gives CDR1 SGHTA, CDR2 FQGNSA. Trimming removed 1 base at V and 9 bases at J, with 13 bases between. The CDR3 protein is CASSLVSSGAEQFF. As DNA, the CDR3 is TGTGCCAGCAGCTTAGTATCTTCGGGAGCTGAGCAGTTCTTC.

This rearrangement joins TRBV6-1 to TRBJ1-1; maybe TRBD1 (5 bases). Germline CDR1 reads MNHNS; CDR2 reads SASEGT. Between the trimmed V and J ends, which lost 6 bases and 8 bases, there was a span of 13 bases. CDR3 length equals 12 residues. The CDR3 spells CASSGDGSEAFF. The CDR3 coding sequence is TGTGCCAGCAGCGGGGACGGATCCGAAGCTTTCTTT.

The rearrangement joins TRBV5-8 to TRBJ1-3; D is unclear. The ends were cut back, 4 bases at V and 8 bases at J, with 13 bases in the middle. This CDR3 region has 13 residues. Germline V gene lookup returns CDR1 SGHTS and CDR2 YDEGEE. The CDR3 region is CASSHDLRHTIYF. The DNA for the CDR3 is TGTGCCAGCAGCCATGACCTGAGGCACACCATATATTTT.

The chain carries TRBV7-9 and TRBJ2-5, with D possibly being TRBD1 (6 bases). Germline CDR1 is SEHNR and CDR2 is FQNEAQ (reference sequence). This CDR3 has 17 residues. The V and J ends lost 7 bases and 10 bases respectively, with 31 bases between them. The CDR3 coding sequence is TGTGCCAGCACCCTTGGGGGCTGGGGGTTTGGTCAGGGGAGCCAGTACTTC. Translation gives CASTLGGWGFGQGSQYF.

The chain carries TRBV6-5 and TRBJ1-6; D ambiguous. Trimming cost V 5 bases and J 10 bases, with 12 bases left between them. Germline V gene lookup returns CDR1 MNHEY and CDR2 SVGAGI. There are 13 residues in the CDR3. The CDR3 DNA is TGTGCCAGCAGTCGGACCCTGAGCTCACCCCTCCACTTT. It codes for CASSRTLSSPLHF.

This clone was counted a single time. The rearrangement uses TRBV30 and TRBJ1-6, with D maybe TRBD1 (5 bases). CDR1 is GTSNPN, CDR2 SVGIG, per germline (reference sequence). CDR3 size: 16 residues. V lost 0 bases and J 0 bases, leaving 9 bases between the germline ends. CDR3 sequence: CAWSVGRVSYNSPLHF. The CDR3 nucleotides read TGTGCCTGGAGTGTGGGCAGGGTCTCCTATAATTCACCCCTCCACTTT.

CDR3 loop: CASSQDGTGTYNEQFF. The CDR3 DNA reads as TGCGCCAGCAGCCAAGATGGGACAGGGACCTACAATGAGCAGTTCTTC. The V call is TRBV4-1, the J call TRBJ2-1; 9 bases are shared with TRBD1. From germline, CDR1 is MGHRA and CDR2 YSYEKL. There are 16 residues in the CDR3. With 0 bases clipped from V and 2 bases from J, the junction kept 2 bases outside the gene matches.

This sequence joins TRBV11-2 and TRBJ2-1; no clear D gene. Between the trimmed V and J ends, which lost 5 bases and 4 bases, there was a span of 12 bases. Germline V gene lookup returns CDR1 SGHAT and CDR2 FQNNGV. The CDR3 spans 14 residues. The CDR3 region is CASSRSFLYNEQFF. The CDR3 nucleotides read TGTGCCAGCAGCCGGTCGTTTTTATACAATGAGCAGTTCTTC.

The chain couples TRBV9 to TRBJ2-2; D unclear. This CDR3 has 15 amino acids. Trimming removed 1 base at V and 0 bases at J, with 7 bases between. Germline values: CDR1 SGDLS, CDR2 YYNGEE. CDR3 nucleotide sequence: TGTGCCAGCAGCGTATTCTCTACGAACACCGGGGAGCTGTTTTTT. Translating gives CASSVFSTNTGELFF.

Here the CDR3 reads CASSLDQLQETQYF. The CDR3 DNA follows: TGTGCCAGCAGCTTGGACCAGCTTCAAGAGACCCAGTACTTC. V and J are TRBV5-4 and TRBJ2-5, with D uncertain. The germline V and J ends were trimmed by 0 bases and 2 bases, with 8 bases remaining between them. CDR1 and CDR2 (germline): SGHNT, YYREEE (reference sequence). The CDR3 length is 14 residues. Complete variable domain (other parts from reference TRBV5-4 and TRBJ2-5): ETGVTQSPTHLIKTRGQQVTLRCSSQSGHNTVSWYQQALGQGPQFIFQYYREEENGRGNFPPRFSGLQFPNYSSELNVNALELDDSALYLCASSLDQLQETQYFGPGTRLLVL.

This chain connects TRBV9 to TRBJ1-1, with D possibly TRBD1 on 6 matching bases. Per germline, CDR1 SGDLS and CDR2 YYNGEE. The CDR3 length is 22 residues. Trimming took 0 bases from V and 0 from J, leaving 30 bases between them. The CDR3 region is CASSVGGGRAPTKRSMNTEAFF. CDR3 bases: TGTGCCAGCAGCGTAGGCGGGGGCAGGGCGCCTACAAAAAGGAGCATGAACACTGAAGCTTTCTTT.

CDR3 DNA: TGTGCCATCAATGACGTGGGTTTCCAAGAGACCCAGTACTTC. Its translation is CAINDVGFQETQYF. The rearrangement uses TRBV7-9 and TRBJ2-5, with D hard to call. This CDR3 spans 14 amino acids. Per the germline V gene, CDR1 is SEHNR and CDR2 is FQNEAQ (reference sequence). Trimming shortened V by 10 bases and J by 1 base, and 16 bases separated the two germline ends.

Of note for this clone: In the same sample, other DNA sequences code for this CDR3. CDR3 in DNA: TGTGCCAGCAGCGGGACTAGCGGGAGCTACGAGCAGTACTTC. Translation gives CASSGTSGSYEQYF. The rearrangement links TRBV9 to TRBJ2-7, with 13 bases lining up with TRBD2. Germline values: CDR1 SGDLS, CDR2 YYNGEE. V dropped 3 bases and J dropped 3; count of bases not matched to a gene: 0. CDR3 length: 14 residues.

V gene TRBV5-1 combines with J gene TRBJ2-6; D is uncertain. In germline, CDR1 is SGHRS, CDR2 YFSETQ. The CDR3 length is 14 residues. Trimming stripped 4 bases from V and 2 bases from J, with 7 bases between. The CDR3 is CASSALTGANVLTF. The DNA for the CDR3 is TGCGCCAGCAGCGCTCTAACTGGGGCCAACGTCCTGACTTTC.